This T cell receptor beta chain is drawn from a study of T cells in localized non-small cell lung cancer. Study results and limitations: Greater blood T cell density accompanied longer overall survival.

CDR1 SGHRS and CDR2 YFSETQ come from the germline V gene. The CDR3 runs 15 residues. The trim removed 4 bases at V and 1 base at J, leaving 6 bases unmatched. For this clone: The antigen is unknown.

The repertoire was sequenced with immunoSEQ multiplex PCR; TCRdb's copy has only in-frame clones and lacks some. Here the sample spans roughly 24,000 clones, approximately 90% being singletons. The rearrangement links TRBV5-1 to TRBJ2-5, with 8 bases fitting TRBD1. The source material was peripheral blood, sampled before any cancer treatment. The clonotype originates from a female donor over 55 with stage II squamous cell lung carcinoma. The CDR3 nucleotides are TGCGCCAGCAGCCCACGGACAGGGTCCCAAGAGACCCAGTACTTC. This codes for CASSPRTGSQETQYF.